This T cell receptor (beta chain) was sequenced in a study of CD8+ T cells in alopecia areata. CDR3 length equals 14 residues. Germline lookup yields CDR1 MGHDK and CDR2 SYGVNS. V was shortened by 1 base and J by 2 bases, with 8 bases between the two germline ends. The sequencing template was cDNA reverse transcribed from extracted RNA. Measured with immunoSEQ multiplex PCR; TCRdb has only the in-frame clones, and not every one. The table has 150,000 to 200,000 clones, 55% to 65% seen once. Study observations and caveats: Sharing of TCRs across patients appeared less clear than in mice, possibly for HLA-related reasons. Sequenced scalp T cells also include alphabeta T cells resident in normal skin. The study found higher clonality in lesional than normal scalp, especially in alopecia totalis/universalis.

Concerning this clone: What it binds is not known.

The TCR sequence derives from a human donor in good health. Sequencing was carried out using CD4+ T cells sorted from blood. J is TRBJ2-5 and V is TRBV25-1, with no clear D. CDR3 DNA sequence: TGTGCCAGCAGTGAATCGAGACCTCAAGAGACCCAGTACTTC. Translated, it gives CASSESRPQETQYF.